The entry that follows covers one T cell receptor (beta chain) sequence. Its antigen is undetermined. This entry comes from a study of cytomegalovirus exposure and HLA in healthy donors. PCR was performed using 60 Vbeta and 13 Jbeta primers. Method: immunoSEQ multiplex PCR; TCRdb's copy keeps in-frame clones and lacks some. This sample carries about 110,000 clones, with around 7% going to the ten biggest clones. V was cut by 3 bases and J by 8 bases, with 16 bases left in between. From germline, CDR1 is KGHSH and CDR2 LQKENI. This CDR3 is 14 amino acids long. Study results and caveats: Despite most TCR sequences being rare, some public TCRs occurred in many donors. In a later analysis, HLA-associated TCR beta chains were more clonally expanded than equally common others.

The rearrangement joins TRBV18 to TRBJ1-2; no definite D call. The sequenced sample consisted of PBMCs. This clonotype was sampled from a middle-aged man in good health and CMV-seropositive. CDR3 DNA: TGTGCCAGCTCACCCCTAGAGGGATGGAACGGCTACACCTTC. Encoded protein: CASSPLEGWNGYTF.